This T cell receptor beta chain emerged from a study of T cells in Graves' hyperthyroidism and ophthalmopathy. General study findings and limits: Stable hyperthyroidism and ophthalmopathy were separated using 13 V-J signatures.

Of note for this clonotype: Its antigen is as yet unknown.

The germline V and J ends were trimmed by 2 bases and 7 bases, with 6 bases remaining between them. Germline-derived CDR1 and CDR2 are KGHSH and LQKENI. CDR3 length: 13 amino acids. From RNA transcripts, TCR beta CDR3 regions were amplified. Using the HTBI primer set, a first-round RT-PCR was run on the TCR CDR3. TCRdb ran MiXCR on the multiplex PCR reads and lists one entry per CDR3 protein. The sample has approximately 360,000 distinct CDR3 sequences, 20% to 30% seen once. Sequenced sample: blood. This chain connects TRBV18 to TRBJ1-6; no clear D gene. The origin of this receptor is a man aged 50-59 years with Graves' hyperthyroidism. The CDR3 DNA sequence: TGTGCCAGCTCACCAGCCTGGAATTCACCCCTCCACTTT. This gives the protein CASSPAWNSPLHF.